This entry describes one T cell receptor (beta chain). Repertoires were generated with immunoSEQ multiplex PCR, while TCRdb's copy carries only in-frame clones and drops some. The repertoire holds around 49,000 clones, more than 75% seen once, with less than 3% in the top ten. Time point reported: peripheral blood 6 weeks after treatment start. These data belong to a study of PD-L1 blockade in urothelial cancer. This CDR3 has 15 amino acids. The germline gives CDR1 MNHEY, CDR2 SVGAGI. The J segment lost 5 bases and the V segment lost 6 bases, leaving 9 bases of the junction unmatched. The chain combines TRBV6-5 with TRBJ2-7; the match to TRBD2 covers 11 bases. The sequence derives from a man aged 55 to 70 with urothelial cancer. The material was PBMCs, obtained around atezolizumab (anti-PD-L1) treatment. CDR3 coding DNA: TGTGCCAGCAGAACCGCCACTAGCGGGAGTCACGAGCAGTACTTC. Translated: CASRTATSGSHEQYF.